The rows below give T cell receptor beta chains drawn from one sample of a study of post-analysis software for immune sequencing data. TCRdb independently ran MiXCR on the PCR reads; one entry per CDR3 protein. The table includes some 450,000 distinct CDR3 sequences, roughly 46% detected once. What was sequenced was blood. These receptors all stem from a girl between 5 and 17 years old with multiple sclerosis. The CDR3 runs from the conserved cysteine through the conserved F or W. D genes are given only for firm matches. Clone sizes are given selectively: once, few, many, or a class where the clone is expanded.

clone_size d_call j_call v_call cdr3_nt cdr3_aa
. . TRBJ2-4 TRBV3-1 TGTGCCAGCAGCCAAGTTCTAGGGAAGGTAGCCAAAAACATTCAGTACTTC CASSQVLGKVAKNIQYF
. TRBD2 TRBJ2-7 TRBV7-7 TGTGCTAGCAGCGTGAATAGCGGGAGGGAGGCCGAGCAGTACTTC CASSVNSGREAEQYF
. . TRBJ1-1 TRBV4-1 TGCGCCAGCAGCCAAGTGAGGGGCAATGGGAACACTGAAGCTTTCTTT CASSQVRGNGNTEAFF
few TRBD2 TRBJ2-1 TRBV7-2 TGTGCCAGCAGCCCTCGGACTAGCGGACACAATGAGCAGTTCTTC CASSPRTSGHNEQFF
many . TRBJ2-5 TRBV5-1 TGCGCCAGCAGCTTTCGAGGCTTACAAGAGACCCAGTACTTC CASSFRGLQETQYF
. TRBD1 TRBJ1-2 TRBV29-1 TGCAGCGTTCAAGACAGGGATGGCTACACCTTC CSVQDRDGYTF
. TRBD2 TRBJ2-7 TRBV2 TGTGCCAGCAGTGCGTCTAGCGGCTCCTACGAGCAGTACTTC CASSASSGSYEQYF
. . TRBJ2-3 TRBV7-9 TGTGCCAGCAGCTCCTCGGCGGGAGATACGCAGTATTTT CASSSSAGDTQYF
few TRBD2 TRBJ2-7 TRBV20-1 TGCAGTGCTAGAGGCCTTCTAGCGGGAGCTAGCGACGAGCAGTACTTC CSARGLLAGASDEQYF
few TRBD1 TRBJ1-2 TRBV15 TGTGCCACCAGCAGAGACAGGGGGAATGGCTACACCTTC CATSRDRGNGYTF
once TRBD2 TRBJ2-1 TRBV5-1 TGCGCCAGCAGTCAGGGGACTAGCGGGAGTACTGAGCAGTTCTTC CASSQGTSGSTEQFF
. . TRBJ1-6 TRBV27 TGTGCCAGCAGTTTATACCCAGGGTCCGGTTCACCCCTCCACTTT CASSLYPGSGSPLHF
. . TRBJ1-1 TRBV20-1 TGCAGTGCTGGTCGGGTAACCGACACTGAAGCTTTCTTT CSAGRVTDTEAFF
few . TRBJ2-1 TRBV4-3 TGCGCTAGCAGCCAGGGCCACGCGGACAATGAGCAGTTCTTC CASSQGHADNEQFF
. . TRBJ1-1 TRBV10-3 TGTGCCATCGGCAGGATCCGTGGCACTGAAGCTTTCTTT CAIGRIRGTEAFF
few TRBD1 TRBJ2-5 TRBV5-1 TGCGCCAGCAGCTTGGAGGGACAGGGGAGGGGAGAGACCCAGTACTTC CASSLEGQGRGETQYF
few . TRBJ1-2 TRBV20-1 TGCAGTGCTAGATCGGGACGGTTCTATGGCTACACCTTC CSARSGRFYGYTF
many . TRBJ2-7 TRBV29-1 TGCAGCGTTACGCGGGACACCTACGAGCAGTACTTC CSVTRDTYEQYF
few . TRBJ1-5 TRBV28 TGTGCCAGCAGTTTATGGGATATGTGGGAGCGCAATCAGCCCCAGCATTTT CASSLWDMWERNQPQHF
few . TRBJ1-1 TRBV5-6 TGTGCCAGCAGCTTCCGACAGGTGAGCACTGAAGCTTTCTTT CASSFRQVSTEAFF
. . TRBJ2-5 TRBV15 TGTGCCACCAGCAGAGATTTGGTAGAGACCCAGTACTTC CATSRDLVETQYF
once TRBD1 TRBJ2-7 TRBV20-1 TGCAGTGCTAGAACGGGACAGGGGACCCCCTACGAGCAGTACTTC CSARTGQGTPYEQYF
. . TRBJ2-1 TRBV25-1 TGTGCCAGCAGTGAATTCCGGGACAAGACCTACAATGAGCAGTTCTTC CASSEFRDKTYNEQFF
. TRBD1 TRBJ1-1 TRBV20-1 TGCAGTGCTGACGGACAGGCTGAAGCTTTCTTT CSADGQAEAFF
. TRBD2 TRBJ2-1 TRBV10-3 TGTGCCATCGGGGGCGGGACTAGCGCTTACAATGAGCAGTTCTTC CAIGGGTSAYNEQFF
. . TRBJ1-1 TRBV5-1 TGCGCCAGCAGCCTGGGCCAACAATTCCCTGAAGCTTTCTTT CASSLGQQFPEAFF
. . TRBJ1-2 TRBV4-1 TGCGCCAGCAGCCGGCCAGGGCAGGCCTTTAAGTATGGCTACACCTTC CASSRPGQAFKYGYTF
few . TRBJ2-7 TRBV27 TGTGCCTCAGGAAGGGGTTTCGACGAGCAGTACTTC CASGRGFDEQYF
few . TRBJ2-5 TRBV20-1 TGCAGTGCTGGACCTCCTCCGGGGGAGACCCAGTACTTC CSAGPPPGETQYF
. . TRBJ2-5 TRBV5-1 TGCGCCAGCATCAATCGTGGACAGACCCAAGAGACCCAGTACTTC CASINRGQTQETQYF
. . TRBJ1-6 TRBV20-1 TGCAGTGTGATATCGGGAGGATCTTATAATTCACCCCTCCACTTT CSVISGGSYNSPLHF
few . TRBJ2-7 TRBV5-5 TGTGCCAGCAGGTTACCCACCGGGGGCATTGCCTACGAGCAGTACTTC CASRLPTGGIAYEQYF
. TRBD2 TRBJ2-1 TRBV28 TGTGCCAGCAGTTTAGCGGGAGGGCCTTTCTATGAGCAGTTCTTC CASSLAGGPFYEQFF
. TRBD1 TRBJ2-7 TRBV6-5 TGTGCCAGCAGTCACTCGGGGGACAGGGGGCCCTACGAGCAGTACTTC CASSHSGDRGPYEQYF
once . TRBJ1-2 TRBV4-1 TGCGCCAGCAGCTCCCCAGAACGGGGAACAAACTATGGCTACACCTTC CASSSPERGTNYGYTF
few . TRBJ2-6 TRBV27 TGTGCCAGCTATAGGGCCGGGGCCAACGTCCTGACTTTC CASYRAGANVLTF
. . TRBJ1-2 TRBV4-1 TGCGCCAGCAGCCCCCGGAGTTCTAACTATGGCTACACCTTC CASSPRSSNYGYTF
. . TRBJ2-6 TRBV20-1 TGCAGTGCTCGGGTGGGAGGCGGGGCCAACGTCCTGACTTTC CSARVGGGANVLTF
few TRBD2 TRBJ2-7 TRBV9 TGTGCCAGCAGCATAGGGACTAGCTCCGATTACGAGCAGTACTTC CASSIGTSSDYEQYF
. TRBD2 TRBJ2-3 TRBV6-5 TGTGCCAGCACCTTTAGCGGGAGCGGTACAGATACGCAGTATTTT CASTFSGSGTDTQYF
few . TRBJ2-5 TRBV7-9 TGTGCCAGCAGCTCTCGGGAGAAGAGGAGGGAGACCCAGTACTTC CASSSREKRRETQYF
. . TRBJ2-1 TRBV7-6 TGTGCCAGCAGCTTAGGGGTAGCGGCGCACAATGAGCAGTTCTTC CASSLGVAAHNEQFF
. . TRBJ2-1 TRBV29-1 TGCAGCGTTGAAGGCTCTCAGGGTAACAATGAGCAGTTCTTC CSVEGSQGNNEQFF
many TRBD1 TRBJ1-2 TRBV29-1 TGCAGCGTTGTGGGACAGAACTATGGCTACACCTTC CSVVGQNYGYTF
few . TRBJ2-3 TRBV20-1 TGCAGTGCTTTCTCCCTAGCAGGAGCCACAGATACGCAGTATTTT CSAFSLAGATDTQYF